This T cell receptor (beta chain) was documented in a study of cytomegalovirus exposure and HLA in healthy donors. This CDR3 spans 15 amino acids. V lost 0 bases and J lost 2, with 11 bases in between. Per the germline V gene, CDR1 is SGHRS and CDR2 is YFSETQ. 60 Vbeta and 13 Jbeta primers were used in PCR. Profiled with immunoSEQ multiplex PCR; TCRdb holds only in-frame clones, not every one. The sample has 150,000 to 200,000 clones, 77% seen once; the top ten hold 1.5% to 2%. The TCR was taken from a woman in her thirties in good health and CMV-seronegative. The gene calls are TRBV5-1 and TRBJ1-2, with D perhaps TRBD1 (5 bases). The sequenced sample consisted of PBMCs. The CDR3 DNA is TGCGCCAGCAGCTTGGCTGGACAAACGAACTATGGCTACACCTTC. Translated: CASSLAGQTNYGYTF.